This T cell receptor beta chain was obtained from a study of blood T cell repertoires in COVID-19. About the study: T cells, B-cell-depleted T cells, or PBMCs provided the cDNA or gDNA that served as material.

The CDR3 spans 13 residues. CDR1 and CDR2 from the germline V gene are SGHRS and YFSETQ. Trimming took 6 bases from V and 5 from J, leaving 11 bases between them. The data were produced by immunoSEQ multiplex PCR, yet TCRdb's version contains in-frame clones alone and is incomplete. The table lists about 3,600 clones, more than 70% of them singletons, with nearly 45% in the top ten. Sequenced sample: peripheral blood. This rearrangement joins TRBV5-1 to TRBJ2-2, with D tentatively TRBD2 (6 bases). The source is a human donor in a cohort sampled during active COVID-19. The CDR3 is CASTPGVTGELFF. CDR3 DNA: TGCGCCAGCACCCCGGGGGTTACCGGGGAGCTGTTTTTT.